The source of this TCR beta chain is a study of blood T cell repertoires in COVID-19. Per germline, CDR1 SEHNR and CDR2 FQNEAQ (reference sequence). This CDR3 has 13 residues. V shed 2 bases and J shed 6 bases, with 10 bases lying between them. Enrollees, roughly 18 to 90 years old, lived in 25 or so US areas. In the authors' methods: The assay estimated nucleated cells by amplifying reference gene primers. Method: immunoSEQ multiplex PCR; TCRdb's copy keeps in-frame clones and lacks some. V and J calls and clone size are those listed in that table; D and trimming were worked out from the DNA. The profile shows fewer than 300,000 clones, roughly 85% of them singletons.

This TCR was recovered from a woman between 25 and 40 years old who had recovered from COVID-19. The V call is TRBV7-9, the J call TRBJ1-1, with D perhaps matching TRBD1 (5 bases). The sample comprised PBMCs or T cells enriched from blood (not recorded which). The chain's CDR3 is CASSLLQGSEAFF. The CDR3 DNA reads as TGTGCCAGCAGCTTATTGCAGGGCTCTGAAGCTTTCTTT.